The 12 T cell receptor beta chains below all came from one sample that was sequenced in a study of blood T cell repertoires in COVID-19. The table came from immunoSEQ multiplex PCR; TCRdb's copy has only in-frame clones and leaves some out. Among approximately 100,000 clones listed, over 75% were seen once. Specimen: peripheral blood. The receptors were sampled from a woman older than 75 with active or convalescent COVID-19.

The chain combines TRBV28 with TRBJ1-5; no reliable D call. This CDR3 is 13 amino acids long. Germline V lookup: CDR1 MDHEN, CDR2 SYDVKM. Trimming pared 5 bases from V and 6 bases from J, leaving 11 bases between. The CDR3 spells CASSRSGFQPQHF. For the CDR3, the DNA is TGTGCCAGCAGTAGATCGGGGTTTCAGCCCCAGCATTTT.

The genes are TRBV7-2 and TRBJ1-6, with D tentatively TRBD1 (6 bases). This CDR3 region has 13 residues. V dropped 4 bases and J dropped 10 bases, with 11 bases sitting between them. CDR1 is SGHTA, CDR2 FQGNSA, per germline. This CDR3 reads CASSSYRESPLHF. CDR3 DNA sequence: TGTGCCAGCAGCTCTTACAGGGAATCACCCCTCCACTTT.

The rearrangement uses TRBV30 and TRBJ2-7; 7 nucleotides align to TRBD2. From germline, CDR1 is GTSNPN and CDR2 SVGIG (reference sequence). V lost 8 bases and J lost 5; bases outside the gene matches: 6. CDR3 length: 11 residues. CDR3 amino acids: CARRLANEQYF. DNA for the CDR3: TGTGCCCGCCGACTAGCCAACGAGCAGTACTTC.

This clone was counted a single time. The CDR3 is CASSEDSPEIYGYTF. The CDR3 DNA follows: TGTGCCAGCAGTGAAGACTCCCCCGAGATCTATGGCTACACCTTC. V is TRBV2 and J is TRBJ1-2, with unresolved D. The V end lost 1 base, the J end lost 4 bases, and 13 bases lay between the germline ends. From germline, CDR1 is SNHLY and CDR2 FYNNEI. The CDR3 has 15 amino acids.

In this sample, this clone turned up a few times. The chain has TRBV27 and TRBJ2-1; D may be TRBD1 (6 bases). This CDR3 spans 12 amino acids. V lost 8 bases and J lost 6, with 11 bases in between. CDR1 MNHEY and CDR2 SMNVEV come from the germline V gene (reference sequence). The CDR3 bases are TGTGCCAGCGGTACACAGGGCAATGAGCAGTTCTTC. Amino acids: CASGTQGNEQFF.

This chain joins TRBV5-6 and TRBJ1-2, with TRBD1 matching over 7 bases. Trimming removed 2 bases from V and 0 bases from J; junction bases left unmatched: 4. The CDR3 contains 15 residues. CDR1 SGHDT and CDR2 YYEEEE come from the germline V gene. The CDR3 sequence is CASSFSGGTNYGYTF. In DNA form, the CDR3 reads TGTGCCAGCAGCTTCTCAGGGGGGACTAACTATGGCTACACCTTC.

V gene TRBV7-8 combines with J gene TRBJ1-1, with a tentative D call TRBD1 (6 bases). Germline V gene lookup returns CDR1 SGHVS and CDR2 FQNEAQ. Trimming left V 5 bases short and J 5 bases short, with 18 bases between. The CDR3 has 15 residues. The CDR3 DNA is TGTGCCAGCAGCCTCACAGGGTCCCCTTGGACTGAAGCTTTCTTT. This encodes CASSLTGSPWTEAFF.

The gene calls are TRBV27 and TRBJ1-3, with 9 nucleotides matching TRBD1. With V trimmed by 6 bases and J by 4 bases, 7 bases remained unmatched. CDR1 and CDR2 from the germline V gene are MNHEY and SMNVEV (reference sequence). The CDR3 is 15 amino acids. CDR3 DNA sequence: TGTGCCAGCAGGACACAGGGGGCTGAGGGAAACACCATATATTTT. Its translation: CASRTQGAEGNTIYF.

The rearrangement uses TRBV13 and TRBJ1-2, with 7 nucleotides matching TRBD1. Looked up from germline, CDR1 is PRHDT and CDR2 is FYEKMQ (reference sequence). The CDR3 contains 15 residues. The trim removed 4 bases at V and 2 bases at J, leaving 7 bases unmatched. The CDR3 reads CASSWNRGGNYGYTF. CDR3 coding DNA: TGTGCCAGCAGCTGGAACAGGGGCGGAAACTATGGCTACACCTTC.

The chain has TRBV25-1 and TRBJ2-7, with D possibly being TRBD2 (7 bases). The V gene's germline CDR1 is MGHDK and CDR2 SYGVNS. The CDR3 covers 15 residues. V lost 2 bases to trimming and J lost 5 bases, with 16 bases between them. As DNA, the CDR3 is TGTGCCAGCAGTGAAGGGGGGGCGGTTGGGAACGAGCAGTACTTC. As protein: CASSEGGAVGNEQYF.

The J gene is TRBJ2-1, the V gene TRBV5-1; the D gene is possibly TRBD1 (5 bases). CDR3 length: 16 amino acids. Trimming cost V 0 bases and J 7 bases, with 17 bases left between them. Germline loops: CDR1 SGHRS, CDR2 YFSETQ. The CDR3 here is CASSLEVQGLGNEQFF. DNA for the CDR3: TGCGCCAGCAGCTTGGAAGTTCAGGGTCTGGGGAATGAGCAGTTCTTC. The entire variable domain, with the rest obtained from reference TRBV5-1 and TRBJ2-1, is as follows: KAGVTQTPRYLIKTRGQQVTLSCSPISGHRSVSWYQQTPGQGLQFLFEYFSETQRNKGNFPGRFSGRQFSNSRSEMNVSTLELGDSALYLCASSLEVQGLGNEQFFGPGTRLTVL.

This clone has only one observation. V and J are TRBV6-4 and TRBJ2-2, with D possibly TRBD2 on 6 matching bases. The CDR3 runs 16 residues. The V and J ends lost 5 bases and 2 bases respectively, with 15 bases between them. From germline, CDR1 is MRHNA and CDR2 SNTAGT. CDR3 protein: CASSPFTSLNTGELFF. CDR3 DNA sequence: TGTGCCAGCAGTCCCTTCACTAGCTTAAACACCGGGGAGCTGTTTTTT.